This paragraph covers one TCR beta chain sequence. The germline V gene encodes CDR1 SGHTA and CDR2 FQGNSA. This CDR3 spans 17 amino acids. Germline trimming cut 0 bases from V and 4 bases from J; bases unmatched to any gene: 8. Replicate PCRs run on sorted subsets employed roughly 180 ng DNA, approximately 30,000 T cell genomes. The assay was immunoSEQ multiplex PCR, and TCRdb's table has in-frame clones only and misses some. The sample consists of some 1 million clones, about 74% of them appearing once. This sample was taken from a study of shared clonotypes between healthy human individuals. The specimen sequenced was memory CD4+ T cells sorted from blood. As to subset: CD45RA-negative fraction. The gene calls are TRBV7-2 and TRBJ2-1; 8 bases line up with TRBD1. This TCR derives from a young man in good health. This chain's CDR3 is CASSLAWQGAGYNEQFF. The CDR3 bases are TGTGCCAGCAGCTTAGCTTGGCAGGGGGCAGGTTACAATGAGCAGTTCTTC.